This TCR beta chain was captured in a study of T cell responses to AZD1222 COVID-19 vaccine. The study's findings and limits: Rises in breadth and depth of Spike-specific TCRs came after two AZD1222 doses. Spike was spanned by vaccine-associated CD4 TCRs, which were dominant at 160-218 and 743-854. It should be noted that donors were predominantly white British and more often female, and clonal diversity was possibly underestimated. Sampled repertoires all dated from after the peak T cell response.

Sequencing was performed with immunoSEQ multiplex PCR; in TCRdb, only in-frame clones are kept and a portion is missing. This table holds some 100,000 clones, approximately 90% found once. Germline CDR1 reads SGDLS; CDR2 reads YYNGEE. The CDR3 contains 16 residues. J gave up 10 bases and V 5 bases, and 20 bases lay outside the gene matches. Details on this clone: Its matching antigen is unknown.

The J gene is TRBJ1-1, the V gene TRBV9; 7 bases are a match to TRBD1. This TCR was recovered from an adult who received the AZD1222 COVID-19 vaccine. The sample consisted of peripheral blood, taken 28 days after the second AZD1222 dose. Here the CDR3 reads CASRPQRQGPRSRAFF. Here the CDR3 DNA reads TGTGCCAGCAGACCCCAGCGACAGGGCCCTAGAAGTAGAGCTTTCTTT.